The entry that follows covers one T cell receptor beta chain sequence. What it binds is unknown. V gave up 4 bases and J gave up 5 bases, with 20 bases separating them. The CDR3 extends over 16 amino acids. The germline V gene encodes CDR1 SEHNR and CDR2 FQNEAQ (reference sequence). This entry comes from a study of PD-L1 blockade in urothelial cancer. The overall study: Researchers looked at the blood 3 weeks (second dose) and 6 weeks after treatment began. Blood samples had a median of around 140,000 T cells, just under 85,000 unique TCRs, and clonality approximately 0.08. Study-wide points: A pretreatment blood TCR clonality that fell below the median predicted better progression-free and overall survival.

Time point here: pretreatment peripheral blood. Samples were collected from each patient before treatment and during treatment. Each patient gave between 1 and 8 of them in total. Method: immunoSEQ multiplex PCR; TCRdb's copy keeps in-frame clones and lacks some. The table lists tens of thousands of clones, 80% to 85% of them singletons. This rearrangement joins TRBV7-9 to TRBJ2-5; TRBD2 is a possible D gene (6 bases). The receptor's source is a woman in her 70s with urothelial cancer. The source material was PBMCs, sampled around atezolizumab (anti-PD-L1) treatment. Written as DNA, the CDR3 is TGTGCCAGCAGCTCCCTGACTAGATCCCGTCGGGAGACCCAGTACTTC. It encodes CASSSLTRSRRETQYF.